This is a list of T cell receptor beta chains from one sample in a study of cytomegalovirus exposure and HLA in healthy donors. Clones were read by immunoSEQ multiplex PCR, and TCRdb kept only the in-frame ones, dropping some. The repertoire consists of about 160,000 clones, with around three quarters occurring once and the leading ten covering approximately 3%. The sequenced material came from PBMCs. Receptors originate from a middle-aged woman in good health and CMV-seronegative. Both conserved end residues are part of each CDR3.

V gene: TRBV20-1; J gene: TRBJ2-7; CDR3 length: 11; CDR3 protein: CSAPGYYEQYF
V gene: TRBV28; J gene: TRBJ1-5; CDR3 length: 14; CDR3 protein: CASSPDRESQPQHF
V gene: TRBV5-1; J gene: TRBJ1-1; CDR3 length: 15; CDR3 protein: CASSFEGHMNTEAFF
V gene: TRBV5-1; J gene: TRBJ2-3; CDR3 length: 15; CDR3 protein: CASSFLGGAADTQYF
V gene: TRBV27; J gene: TRBJ2-7; CDR3 length: 14; CDR3 protein: CASSLRVTNYEQYF
V gene: TRBV18; J gene: TRBJ1-3; CDR3 length: 14; CDR3 protein: CASSPAVSGNTIYF
V gene: TRBV5-1; J gene: TRBJ2-3; CDR3 length: 15; CDR3 protein: CASSLFGASTDTQYF
V gene: TRBV9; J gene: TRBJ2-7; CDR3 length: 14; CDR3 protein: CASSPQGQVNEQYF
V gene: TRBV5-4; J gene: TRBJ2-7; CDR3 length: 14; CDR3 protein: CASSFGTSGYEQYF
V gene: TRBV6-4; J gene: TRBJ2-3; CDR3 length: 15; CDR3 protein: CASSPRGALTDTQYF
V gene: TRBV10-2; J gene: TRBJ1-4; CDR3 length: 13; CDR3 protein: CASQDRDEEKLFF
V gene: TRBV5-6; J gene: TRBJ1-5; CDR3 length: 13; CDR3 protein: CASSSSGGEPQHF
V gene: TRBV29-1; J gene: TRBJ1-2; CDR3 length: 14; CDR3 protein: CSVDPPMRPGGYTF
V gene: TRBV5-1; J gene: TRBJ2-5; CDR3 length: 14; CDR3 protein: CASSLVFGRKTQYF
V gene: TRBV25-1; J gene: TRBJ1-1; CDR3 length: 13; CDR3 protein: CASQGEVWTEAFF